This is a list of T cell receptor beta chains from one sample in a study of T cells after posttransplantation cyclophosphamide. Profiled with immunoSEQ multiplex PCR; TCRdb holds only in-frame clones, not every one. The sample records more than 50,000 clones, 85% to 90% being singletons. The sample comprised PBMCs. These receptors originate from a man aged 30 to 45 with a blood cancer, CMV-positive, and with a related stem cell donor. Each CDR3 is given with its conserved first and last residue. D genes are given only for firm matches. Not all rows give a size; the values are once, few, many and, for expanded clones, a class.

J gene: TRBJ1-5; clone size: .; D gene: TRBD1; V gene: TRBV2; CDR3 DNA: TGTGCCAGCAGGCGAGACAGGGGAGATAGCAATCAGCCCCAGCATTTT; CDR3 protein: CASRRDRGDSNQPQHF
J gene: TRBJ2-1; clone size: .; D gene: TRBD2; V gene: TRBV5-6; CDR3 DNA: TGTGCCACCCATAGCGGGAGCTCCTACAATGAGCAGTTCTTC; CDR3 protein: CATHSGSSYNEQFF
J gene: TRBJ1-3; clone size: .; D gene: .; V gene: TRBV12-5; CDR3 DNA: TGTGCTAGTGGTTTGACCGGTGGAAACACCATATATTTT; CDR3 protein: CASGLTGGNTIYF
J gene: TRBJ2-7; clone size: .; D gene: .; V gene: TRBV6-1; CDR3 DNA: TGTGCCAGCAGTGGAAATATACCGGGACACCTCTCCTACGAGCAGTACTTC; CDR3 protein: CASSGNIPGHLSYEQYF
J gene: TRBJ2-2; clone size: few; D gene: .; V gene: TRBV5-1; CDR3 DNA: TGCGCCAGCAGCTTAGCTGCGGAGGGAACCGGGGAGCTGTTTTTT; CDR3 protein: CASSLAAEGTGELFF
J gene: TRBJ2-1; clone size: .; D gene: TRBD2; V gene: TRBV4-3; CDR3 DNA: TGCGCCAGCAGCCAACGAAGACTAGCGGGATCGTTATTAGATGAGCAGTTCTTC; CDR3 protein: CASSQRRLAGSLLDEQFF
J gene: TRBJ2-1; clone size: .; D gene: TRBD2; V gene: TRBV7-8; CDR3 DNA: TGTGCCAGCAGCTTGCTAGCGGGGGCCTACAATGAGCAGTTCTTC; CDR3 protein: CASSLLAGAYNEQFF
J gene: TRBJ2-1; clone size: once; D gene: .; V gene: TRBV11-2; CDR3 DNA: TGTGCCAGCACCCACCGGGCTAGCCCCCTCGATGAGCAGTTCTTC; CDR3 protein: CASTHRASPLDEQFF
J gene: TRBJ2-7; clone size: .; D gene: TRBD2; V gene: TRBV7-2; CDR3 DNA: TGTGCCAGCACCGGTGGGGGGGGAACCTACGAGCAGTACTTC; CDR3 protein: CASTGGGGTYEQYF
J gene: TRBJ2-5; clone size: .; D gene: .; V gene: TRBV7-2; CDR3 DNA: TGTGCCAGCAGCTTAGGGACTGGGGAGACCCAGTACTTC; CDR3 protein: CASSLGTGETQYF
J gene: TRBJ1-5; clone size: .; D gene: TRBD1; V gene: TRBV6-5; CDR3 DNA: TGTGCCAGCAGGGGGGACAGGGCTGGCAATCAGCCCCAGCATTTT; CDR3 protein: CASRGDRAGNQPQHF
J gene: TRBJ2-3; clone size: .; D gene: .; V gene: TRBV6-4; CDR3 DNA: TGTGCCAGCAGTGACTCGATGGGGGGAGCAGATACGCAGTATTTT; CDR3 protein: CASSDSMGGADTQYF
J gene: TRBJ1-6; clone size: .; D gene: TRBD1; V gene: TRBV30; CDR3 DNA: TGTGCCTGGACACCGTTACAGGGGAATTCACCCCTCCACTTT; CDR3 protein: CAWTPLQGNSPLHF
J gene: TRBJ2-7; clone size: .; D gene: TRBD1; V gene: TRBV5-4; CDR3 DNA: TGTGCCAGCAGCCGGCGGATTGGACAGGGGGCATACGAGCAGTACTTC; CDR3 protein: CASSRRIGQGAYEQYF
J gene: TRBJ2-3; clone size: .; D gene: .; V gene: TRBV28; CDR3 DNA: TGTGCCAGCAGCCTGGACACCAACACAGATACGCAGTATTTT; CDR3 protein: CASSLDTNTDTQYF
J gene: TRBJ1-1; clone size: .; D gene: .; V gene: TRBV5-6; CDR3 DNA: TGTGCCAGCAGCTTAGTCGGCCTGACAAACACTGAAGCTTTCTTT; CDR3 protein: CASSLVGLTNTEAFF
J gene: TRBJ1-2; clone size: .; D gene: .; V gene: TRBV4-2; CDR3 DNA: TGTGCCAGCAGCCAATCATTAGGAGGGTCCTATGGCTACACCTTC; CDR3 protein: CASSQSLGGSYGYTF
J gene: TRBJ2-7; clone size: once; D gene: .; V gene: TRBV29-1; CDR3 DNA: TGCAGCGTTGCCGTCCGATCCTACGAGCAGTACTTC; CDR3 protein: CSVAVRSYEQYF
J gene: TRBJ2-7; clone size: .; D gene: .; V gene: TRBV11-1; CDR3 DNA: TGTGCCAGTTTCAGCGGAGCGGGTGAGCAGTACTTC; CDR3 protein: CASFSGAGEQYF
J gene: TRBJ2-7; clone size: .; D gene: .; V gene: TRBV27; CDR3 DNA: TGTGCCAGCAGGACCCAGAGGACCTACGAGCAGTACTTC; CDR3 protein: CASRTQRTYEQYF
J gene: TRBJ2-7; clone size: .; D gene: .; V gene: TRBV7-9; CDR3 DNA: TGTGCCAGCAGCTCAAACAGGGTATACGAGCAGTACTTC; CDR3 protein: CASSSNRVYEQYF
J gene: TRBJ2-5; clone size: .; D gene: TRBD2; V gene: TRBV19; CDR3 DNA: TGTGCCAGTAGTCATAAGACTAGCGGGAAGTGGATCCAAGAGACCCAGTACTTC; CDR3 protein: CASSHKTSGKWIQETQYF
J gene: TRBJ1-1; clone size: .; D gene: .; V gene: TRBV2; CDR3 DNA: TGTGCCAGCAGTGAAATAGCCAACACTGAAGCTTTCTTT; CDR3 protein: CASSEIANTEAFF
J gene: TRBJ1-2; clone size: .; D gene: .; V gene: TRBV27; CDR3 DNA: TGTGCCGCCACTGGGGGCACCTTAAACTATGGCTACACCTTC; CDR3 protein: CAATGGTLNYGYTF
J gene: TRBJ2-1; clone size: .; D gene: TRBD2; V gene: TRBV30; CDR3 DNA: TGTGCCTGGAGTCAACTAGCGGGAGGCTACAATGAGCAGTTCTTC; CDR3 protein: CAWSQLAGGYNEQFF
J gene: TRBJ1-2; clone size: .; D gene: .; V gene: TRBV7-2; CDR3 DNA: TGTGCCAGCAGCCCCTCTAGCGTATATCAGCTAATTAACTATGGCTACACCTTC; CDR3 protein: CASSPSSVYQLINYGYTF
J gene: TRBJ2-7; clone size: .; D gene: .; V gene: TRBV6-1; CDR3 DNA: TGTGCCAGCAGTGAGCCGGGACATGTATCCTACGAGCAGTACTTC; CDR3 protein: CASSEPGHVSYEQYF
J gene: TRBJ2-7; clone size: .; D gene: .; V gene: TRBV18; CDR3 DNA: TGTGCCAGCTCACCGGGTAGTAGCTTAAGCTACGAGCAGTACTTC; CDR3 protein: CASSPGSSLSYEQYF
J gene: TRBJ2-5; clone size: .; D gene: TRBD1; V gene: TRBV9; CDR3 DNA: TGTGCCAGCAGCGGGACAGGGAACGGGGAGACCCAGTACTTC; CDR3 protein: CASSGTGNGETQYF
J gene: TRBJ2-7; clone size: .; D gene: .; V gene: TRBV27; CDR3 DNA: TGTGCCAGCAGTTTATTCTTAGGGAGCGAGCAGTACTTC; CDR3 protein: CASSLFLGSEQYF
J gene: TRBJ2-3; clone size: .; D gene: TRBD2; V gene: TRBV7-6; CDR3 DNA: TGTGCCAGCAGCCTCCGGGCCATACTAGCGGGAGGAGATACGCAGTATTTT; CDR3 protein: CASSLRAILAGGDTQYF
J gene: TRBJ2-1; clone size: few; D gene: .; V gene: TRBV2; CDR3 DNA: TGTGCCAGCAGTCTTGTCACGGCGGCAGCAGGGAATAATGAGCAGTTCTTC; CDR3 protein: CASSLVTAAAGNNEQFF
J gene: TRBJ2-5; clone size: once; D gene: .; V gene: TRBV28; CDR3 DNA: TGTGCCAGCAGTGGCGGGACAGAGTACCAAGAGACCCAGTACTTC; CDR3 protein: CASSGGTEYQETQYF
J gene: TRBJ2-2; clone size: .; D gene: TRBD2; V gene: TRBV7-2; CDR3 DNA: TGTGCCAGCAGCTTAGTAGGGCTAGCGGGAGGGGCCACCGGGGAGCTGTTTTTT; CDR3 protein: CASSLVGLAGGATGELFF
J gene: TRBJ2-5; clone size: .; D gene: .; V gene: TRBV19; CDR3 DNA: TGTGCCAGTAGTATAGTGCAGGGGGAGACCCAGTACTTC; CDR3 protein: CASSIVQGETQYF
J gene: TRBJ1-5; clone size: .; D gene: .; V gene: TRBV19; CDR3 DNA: TGTGCCAGTAGTAGAACCCACGGGGAGCCCCAGCATTTT; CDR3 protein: CASSRTHGEPQHF
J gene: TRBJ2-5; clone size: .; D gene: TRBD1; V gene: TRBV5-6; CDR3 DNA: TGTGCCAGCAGCCCGGGACAGCACCAAGAGACCCAGTACTTC; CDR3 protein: CASSPGQHQETQYF
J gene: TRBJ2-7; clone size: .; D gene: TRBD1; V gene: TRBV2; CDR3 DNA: TGTGCCAGCACCGAACACCGGAAAAAAGGGACAGGGATCTCCTACGAGCAGTACTTC; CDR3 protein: CASTEHRKKGTGISYEQYF
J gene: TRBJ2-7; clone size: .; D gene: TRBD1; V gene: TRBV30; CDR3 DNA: TGTGCCTGGAGTGTAGGACAGGGGATCTACGAGCAGTACTTC; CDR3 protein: CAWSVGQGIYEQYF
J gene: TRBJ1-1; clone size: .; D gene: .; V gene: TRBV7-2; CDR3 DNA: TGTGCCAGCAGCTTAGTTAGGACAGCCAGAGTAGTTACTGAAGCTTTCTTT; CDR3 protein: CASSLVRTARVVTEAFF
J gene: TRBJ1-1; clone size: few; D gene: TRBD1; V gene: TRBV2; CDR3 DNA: TGTGCCAGCACGTCGACAGGGAAGAACACTGAAGCTTTCTTT; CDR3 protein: CASTSTGKNTEAFF
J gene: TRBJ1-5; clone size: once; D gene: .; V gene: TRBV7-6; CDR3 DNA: TGTGCCAGCAGCTTAGGGGCAGGGTATAGCAATCAGCCCCAGCATTTT; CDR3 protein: CASSLGAGYSNQPQHF
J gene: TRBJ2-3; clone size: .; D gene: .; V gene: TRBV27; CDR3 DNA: TGTGCCAGCAACACGGGGGGCACACAGAGTCTTGCGCAGTATTTT; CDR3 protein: CASNTGGTQSLAQYF
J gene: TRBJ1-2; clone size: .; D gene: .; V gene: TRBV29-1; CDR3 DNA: TGCAGCGTTGAAGCTCCTAACTATGGCTACACCTTC; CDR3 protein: CSVEAPNYGYTF
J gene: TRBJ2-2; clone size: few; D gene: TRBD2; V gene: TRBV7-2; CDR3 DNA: TGTGCCAGCAGCCTCCTTTCTAGCGGAAACACCGGGGAGCTGTTTTTT; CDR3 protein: CASSLLSSGNTGELFF
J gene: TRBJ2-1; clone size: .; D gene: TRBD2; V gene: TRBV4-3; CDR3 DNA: TGCGCCAGCAGCCCTTTAGCGGGAGGTAACAATGAGCAGTTCTTC; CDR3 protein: CASSPLAGGNNEQFF
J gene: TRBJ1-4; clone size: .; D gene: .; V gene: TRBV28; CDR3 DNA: TGTGCCAGCAGTTTGAGGGTTAATGAAAAACTGTTTTTT; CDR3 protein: CASSLRVNEKLFF
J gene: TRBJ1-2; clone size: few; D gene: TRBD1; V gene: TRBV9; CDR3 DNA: TGTGCCAGCAGCCCCGGACAGGGGGACGGCTACACCTTC; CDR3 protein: CASSPGQGDGYTF
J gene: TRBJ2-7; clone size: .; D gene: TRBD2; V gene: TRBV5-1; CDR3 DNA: TGCGCCAGCAGCTTGGGCCCGCGGGAGGGCCTCTACGAGCAGTACTTC; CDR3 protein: CASSLGPREGLYEQYF
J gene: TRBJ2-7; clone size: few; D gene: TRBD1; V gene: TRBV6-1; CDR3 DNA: TGTGCCAGCAAACCGGGACAGGGGGCGGTCTACGAGCAGTACTTC; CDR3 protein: CASKPGQGAVYEQYF
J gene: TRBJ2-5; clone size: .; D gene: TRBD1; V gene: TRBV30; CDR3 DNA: TGTGCCGGGGGGAAGACAGGGGGGGGTGTGGCCCAGTACTTC; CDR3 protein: CAGGKTGGGVAQYF
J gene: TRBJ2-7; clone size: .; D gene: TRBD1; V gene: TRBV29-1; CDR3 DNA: TGCAGCGTTGGGGGGACAGGGGGCTACGAGCAGTACTTC; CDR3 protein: CSVGGTGGYEQYF
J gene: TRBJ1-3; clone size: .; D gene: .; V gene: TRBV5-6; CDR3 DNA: TGTGCCAGCAGCTTGGCCCCGGGGAACGGAAACACCATATATTTT; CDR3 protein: CASSLAPGNGNTIYF
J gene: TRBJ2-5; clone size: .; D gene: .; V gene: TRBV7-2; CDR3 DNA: TGTGCCAGCAGCCGGGACATTCAAGAGACCCAGTACTTC; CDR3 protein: CASSRDIQETQYF
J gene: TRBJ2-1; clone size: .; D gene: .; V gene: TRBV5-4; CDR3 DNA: TGTGCCAGCAGCTTGGGCGCGACAGAGCTCTACAATGAGCAGTTCTTC; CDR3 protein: CASSLGATELYNEQFF
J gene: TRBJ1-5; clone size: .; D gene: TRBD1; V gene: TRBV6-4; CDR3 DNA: TGTGCCGGCAGCCGGGACAGGAATCAGCCCCAGCATTTT; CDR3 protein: CAGSRDRNQPQHF